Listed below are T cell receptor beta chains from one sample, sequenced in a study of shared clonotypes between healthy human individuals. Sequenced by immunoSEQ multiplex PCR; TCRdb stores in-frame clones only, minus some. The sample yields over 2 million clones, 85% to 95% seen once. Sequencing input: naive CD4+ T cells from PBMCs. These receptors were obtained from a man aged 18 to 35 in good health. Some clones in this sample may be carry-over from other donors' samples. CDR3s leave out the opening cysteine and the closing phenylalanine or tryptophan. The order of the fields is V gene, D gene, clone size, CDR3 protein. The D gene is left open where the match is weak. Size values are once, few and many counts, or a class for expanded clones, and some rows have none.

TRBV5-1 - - ASSLAGMYEQY
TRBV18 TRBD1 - ASSPDRAGNTIY
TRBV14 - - ASSVEWGYNEQF
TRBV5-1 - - ASSSRLETQY
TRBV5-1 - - ASSLIGVGGELF
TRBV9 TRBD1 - ASSNRDSYQETQY
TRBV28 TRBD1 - ASGAGTGSSPQH
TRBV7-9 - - ASSPSGTRNTEAF
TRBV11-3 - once ASSLTAKNIQY
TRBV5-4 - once ASSLDETQY
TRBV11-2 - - ASSLGWASTSYNEQF
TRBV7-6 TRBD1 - ASSLSVTGVEQY
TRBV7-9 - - ASSSLEFNQPQH
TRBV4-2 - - ASSRYEGVGTDTQY
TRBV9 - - ASSVDPGLNTGELF
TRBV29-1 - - SVGAKKIPYEQY
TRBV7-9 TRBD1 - ASSFRDSNYGYT
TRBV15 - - ATSRDYTGELF
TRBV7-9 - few ASSPDSNQPQH
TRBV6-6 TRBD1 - ASSGTENTGELF
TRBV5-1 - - ASSSAMGFADEQY
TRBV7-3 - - ASSYMGQGIQPQH
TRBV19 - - ASTQVDTGELF
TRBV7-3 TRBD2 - ASSLGKGLAGVDTQY
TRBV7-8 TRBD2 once ASSLASSLGGNEQF
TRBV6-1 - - ASSDRGPATNEKLF
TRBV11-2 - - ASSTLRTTISYEQY
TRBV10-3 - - AISSTPDSTGELF
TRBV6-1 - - ASRADSTDTQY
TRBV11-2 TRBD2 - ASSFPGLAVTDTQY
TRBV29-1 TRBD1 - SVVDRAYEQY
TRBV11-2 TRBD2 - ASSRGGQAAQETQY
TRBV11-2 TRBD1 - ASGGDRAETQY
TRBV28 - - ASLSREKLF
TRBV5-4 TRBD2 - ASSWGGRSEYSYEQY
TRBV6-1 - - ASSDTSRRPNTGELF
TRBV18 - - ASSPFGSLGTDTQY
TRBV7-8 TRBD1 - ASSSGQGWYEQY
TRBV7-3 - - ASSLRLGRDSTDTQY
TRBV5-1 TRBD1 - ASSWSFRTGVYNEQF
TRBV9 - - ASSQRQNNEQF
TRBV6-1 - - ASSVRTRGDTGELF
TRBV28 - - ASTPAGEVEKLF
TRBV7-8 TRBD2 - ASTLGLAGNTGELF
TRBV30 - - AWSVTGTEQY
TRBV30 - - AWSVWAGSGTDTQY
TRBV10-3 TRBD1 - AISESGQGASGELF
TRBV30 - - AWRVNTEAF